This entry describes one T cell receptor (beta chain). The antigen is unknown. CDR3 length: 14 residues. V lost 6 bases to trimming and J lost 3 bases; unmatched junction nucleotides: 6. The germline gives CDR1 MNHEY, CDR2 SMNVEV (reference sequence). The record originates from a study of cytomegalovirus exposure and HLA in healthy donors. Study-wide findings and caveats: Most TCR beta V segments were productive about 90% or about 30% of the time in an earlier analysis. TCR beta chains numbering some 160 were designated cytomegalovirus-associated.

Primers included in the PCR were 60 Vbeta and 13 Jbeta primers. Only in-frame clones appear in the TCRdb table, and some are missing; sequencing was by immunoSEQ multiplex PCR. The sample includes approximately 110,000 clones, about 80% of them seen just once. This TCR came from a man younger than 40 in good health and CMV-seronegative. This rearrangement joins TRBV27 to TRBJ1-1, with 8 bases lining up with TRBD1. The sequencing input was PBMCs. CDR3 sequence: CASSRQGPYTEAFF. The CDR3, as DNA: TGTGCCAGCAGCAGACAGGGGCCTTACACTGAAGCTTTCTTT.